This is a list of T cell receptor beta chains from one sample in a study of cytomegalovirus exposure and HLA in healthy donors. Data came from immunoSEQ multiplex PCR; TCRdb stores just in-frame clones and leaves some out. The specimen's table records approximately 140,000 clones. Sequencing was performed on PBMCs. The receptors were sampled from a man between 40 and 49 years old in good health and CMV-seronegative. The conserved cysteine and the conserved F or W are not part of the CDR3 here.

V gene,J gene,CDR3 protein
TRBV5-6,TRBJ1-2,ASSTVNYGYT
TRBV20-1,TRBJ2-5,SASQETQY
TRBV27,TRBJ1-1,ASSFDSLAEAF
TRBV6-6,TRBJ1-1,ASSYSNGDYKAF
TRBV18,TRBJ1-5,ASSPTGNSNQPQH
TRBV11-2,TRBJ1-6,ASSLGQRRSPLH
TRBV4-2,TRBJ1-1,ASSQTGTGGVMFAEAF
TRBV4-2,TRBJ2-3,ASSPSGGTDTQY
TRBV5-1,TRBJ1-6,ASSLGQGNSPLH
TRBV2,TRBJ1-5,STSIIPSNQPQH
TRBV6-6,TRBJ1-1,ASRWLQNLAF
TRBV7-2,TRBJ1-5,ASSLVGAGNQPQH
TRBV7-6,TRBJ2-7,ASSLGTAEQY
TRBV4-1,TRBJ2-2,ASSQDRTGGAGELF
TRBV2,TRBJ1-1,ASSGGRGNTEAF
TRBV7-3,TRBJ2-3,ASSSSLAGGPSDTQY
TRBV6-5,TRBJ2-2,ASSYAGGPHTGELF
TRBV2,TRBJ1-2,ASSYTGRDGYT
TRBV5-1,TRBJ1-1,ASSLAGTGMNTEAF
TRBV5-1,TRBJ2-3,ASSLGLAGGPVDTQY
TRBV2,TRBJ1-1,ASSVRNTEAF
TRBV18,TRBJ1-1,ASSPRTQGTTGGTEAF
TRBV2,TRBJ2-1,ASSGTGLASEQF
TRBV4-1,TRBJ2-7,ASSHGQGLTYEQY
TRBV9,TRBJ1-2,ASSLTEDYGYT
TRBV5-1,TRBJ2-1,ASSSDFSANEQF
TRBV9,TRBJ1-1,ASSVGGNAEAF
TRBV7-2,TRBJ1-5,ASSTNRGRNQPQH
TRBV5-4,TRBJ2-5,ASSPPGVLEGKTQY
TRBV5-1,TRBJ2-3,ASSRQGTDTQY
TRBV7-9,TRBJ1-6,ASSLGDRVNLH
TRBV13,TRBJ1-4,ASTSTGGTNEKLF
TRBV28,TRBJ1-5,ASSQDSYQPQH
TRBV9,TRBJ1-5,ASSPGQGGEQPQH
TRBV6-5,TRBJ1-1,ASSYVGRLNTEAF
TRBV6-1,TRBJ1-2,ASLSNYGYT
TRBV5-4,TRBJ2-7,ASSLGTSGGNYEQY
TRBV6-5,TRBJ1-4,AAGSSNEKLF
TRBV10-3,TRBJ2-1,AISGASGANEQF
TRBV19,TRBJ2-3,ASSIWGPTDTQY
TRBV5-1,TRBJ2-2,ASSEGQGGTGELF
TRBV10-3,TRBJ2-7,AISEAVTYEQY
TRBV7-9,TRBJ2-1,ASSRRGQWSYNEQF
TRBV4-3,TRBJ2-5,ASSHKPGLAGAEATQY
TRBV12-5,TRBJ2-7,ASAYDRSYEQY
TRBV19,TRBJ2-2,ASSMTSGGALRTGELF
TRBV6-6,TRBJ1-6,ASSLDRGSPLH
TRBV6-5,TRBJ2-2,ASSSGAGELF
TRBV5-1,TRBJ2-7,ASSLGDWGGYEQY
TRBV7-6,TRBJ1-4,ASSLGSHEKLF
TRBV7-9,TRBJ1-1,ASSLGGGGDTEAF
TRBV18,TRBJ2-7,ASSPGQGGAYEQY
TRBV6-6,TRBJ1-5,ASSYSGVQPQH
TRBV5-1,TRBJ1-1,ASSTPKAGAEAF
TRBV27,TRBJ1-1,ASTTTGGGSLGTEAF